This is a list of T cell receptor beta chains from one sample in a study of blood T cell repertoires in COVID-19. The table came from immunoSEQ multiplex PCR; TCRdb's copy has only in-frame clones and leaves some out. The sample includes hundreds of thousands of clones, about 80% of them seen just once. The material sequenced was PBMCs or T cells enriched from blood (not recorded which). Receptor source: a woman aged 40-49 years who had been exposed to COVID-19. The CDR3 runs from the conserved cysteine through the conserved F or W. The D gene is left open where the match is weak. Expanded clones are given a class, and other clones once, few, many or no size at all.

>TRBJ1-1|TRBV7-2|NA|NA
CASSLGGGGLGVAFF
TGTGCCAGCAGCTTAGGAGGAGGCGGACTCGGCGTAGCTTTCTTT
>TRBJ1-1|TRBV28|TRBD1|NA
CASSSGGAGPEAFF
TGTGCCAGCAGTTCAGGGGGCGCGGGCCCTGAAGCTTTCTTT
>TRBJ2-7|TRBV27|NA|NA
CASSLSFPQDSYEQYF
TGTGCCAGCAGTTTATCGTTCCCTCAGGACTCCTACGAGCAGTACTTC
>TRBJ1-1|TRBV2|TRBD1|NA
CASRETGYTEAFF
TGTGCCAGCAGGGAGACAGGGTACACTGAAGCTTTCTTT
>TRBJ1-6|TRBV7-9|NA|few
CASSFGGGDSPLHF
TGTGCCAGCAGCTTTGGTGGGGGGGATTCACCCCTCCACTTT
>TRBJ1-1|TRBV30|NA|NA
CAWSVLGEAFF
TGTGCCTGGAGTGTACTAGGGGAAGCTTTCTTT
>TRBJ2-7|TRBV5-4|NA|once
CASSLANRAYEQYF
TGTGCCAGCAGCTTGGCCAACAGGGCCTACGAGCAGTACTTC
>TRBJ2-1|TRBV19|TRBD2|many
CASSTTSGTHNEQFF
TGTGCCAGTAGTACTACTAGCGGGACCCACAATGAGCAGTTCTTC
>TRBJ1-5|TRBV18|NA|NA
CASSPGQLNQPQHF
TGTGCCAGCTCACCAGGGCAGCTCAATCAGCCCCAGCATTTT
>TRBJ2-2|TRBV27|TRBD1|once
CASRGPDRVKTGELFF
TGTGCCAGCAGAGGCCCTGACAGGGTTAAGACCGGGGAGCTGTTTTTT
>TRBJ1-1|TRBV2|NA|once
CASRSRAEYVSAFF
TGTGCCAGCAGGTCGAGGGCAGAATATGTATCGGCTTTCTTT
>TRBJ1-4|TRBV6-5|NA|NA
CASSYRDTDEKLFF
TGTGCCAGCAGTTACAGGGACACAGACGAAAAACTGTTTTTT
>TRBJ2-2|TRBV18|NA|NA
CASSTRPGTPNTGELFF
TGTGCCAGCTCCACACGGCCAGGGACACCGAACACCGGGGAGCTGTTTTTT
>TRBJ2-3|TRBV10-2|TRBD2|NA
CASSERRGAPSSTDTQYF
TGCGCCAGCAGTGAAAGGCGGGGGGCGCCGTCTAGCACAGATACGCAGTATTTT
>TRBJ1-2|TRBV9|TRBD1|NA
CASSMGQGATNYGYTF
TGTGCCAGCAGCATGGGACAGGGCGCAACTAACTATGGCTACACCTTC
>TRBJ2-3|TRBV30|NA|NA
CAWSVQGGTDTQYF
TGTGCCTGGAGTGTACAGGGAGGGACAGATACGCAGTATTTT
>TRBJ2-4|TRBV3-1/TRBV3-2|NA|NA
CASSRGPSGNIQYF
TGTGCCAGCAGTCGCGGGCCAAGCGGGAACATTCAGTACTTC
>TRBJ1-5|TRBV5-8|NA|NA
CASSLELGRSNQPQHF
TGTGCCAGCAGCTTGGAGTTGGGCCGAAGCAATCAGCCCCAGCATTTT
>TRBJ2-3|TRBV24-1|TRBD2|NA
CATSDSVAGVLPDTQYF
TGTGCCACCAGTGATTCCGTAGCGGGGGTACTCCCGGATACGCAGTATTTT
>TRBJ2-3|TRBV3-1/TRBV3-2|TRBD2|once
CASSLGTRASDTQYF
TGTGCCAGCAGCCTCGGGACTAGGGCCTCAGATACGCAGTATTTT
>TRBJ1-1|TRBV19|NA|NA
CASSTPRGYTEAFF
TGTGCCAGTAGTACACCCCGGGGTTACACTGAAGCTTTCTTT
>TRBJ1-5|TRBV19|NA|NA
CASSRQGGQPQHF
TGTGCCAGTAGTAGGCAGGGTGGTCAGCCCCAGCATTTT
>TRBJ1-3|TRBV9|NA|NA
CASSVGTLTRYSGNTIYF
TGTGCCAGCAGCGTAGGAACCCTAACGCGATACTCTGGAAACACCATATATTTT
>TRBJ2-6|TRBV5-6|NA|NA
CASSLTGRASVLTF
TGTGCCAGCAGCCTGACAGGAAGGGCGAGCGTCCTGACTTTC
>TRBJ1-5|TRBV7-9|NA|once
CASSPGKMGYSNQPQHF
TGTGCCAGCAGCCCCGGGAAAATGGGTTATAGCAATCAGCCCCAGCATTTT
>TRBJ1-1|TRBV5-1|TRBD1|NA
CASSLGTGLNTEAFF
TGCGCCAGCAGCTTGGGGACAGGACTGAACACTGAAGCTTTCTTT
>TRBJ2-3|TRBV5-1|NA|NA
CASSLDGQPVDTQYF
TGCGCCAGCAGCCTGGACGGACAGCCTGTAGATACGCAGTATTTT
>TRBJ1-5|TRBV7-8|TRBD1|once
CASSLAPQGSQPQHF
TGTGCCAGCAGCTTAGCGCCACAGGGGAGTCAGCCCCAGCATTTT
>TRBJ1-3|TRBV19|TRBD1|NA
CASSYRQGAWGSGNTIYF
TGTGCCAGTAGTTATCGACAGGGGGCCTGGGGCTCTGGAAACACCATATATTTT
>TRBJ1-2|TRBV13|TRBD1|NA
CASSGTGGAAHTF
TGTGCCAGCAGCGGAACAGGGGGCGCCGCTCACACCTTC
>TRBJ2-5|TRBV2|NA|NA
CASRRTASTGQETQYF
TGTGCCAGCAGACGTACAGCTTCAACAGGTCAAGAGACCCAGTACTTC
>TRBJ1-5|TRBV19|TRBD1|few
CASSMPDRASNQPQHF
TGTGCCAGTAGTATGCCTGACAGGGCAAGCAATCAGCCCCAGCATTTT
>TRBJ1-1|TRBV2|NA|NA
CASTTGTMNTEAFF
TGTGCCAGCACCACGGGGACAATGAACACTGAAGCTTTCTTT
>TRBJ1-5|TRBV3-1/TRBV3-2|NA|NA
CASSQDPLTPQHF
TGTGCCAGCAGCCAAGACCCTCTCACTCCCCAGCATTTT
>TRBJ1-6|TRBV5-1|TRBD1|NA
CASSRRTDRDSPLHF
TGCGCCAGCAGCCGTAGGACGGACAGGGATTCACCCCTCCACTTT
>TRBJ1-5|TRBV29-1|NA|NA
CSVVGLAWRPQHF
TGCAGCGTTGTGGGGCTCGCTTGGAGGCCCCAGCATTTT
>TRBJ2-1|TRBV27|TRBD1|NA
CASSLTGAPGASYNEQFF
TGTGCCAGCAGTTTGACAGGGGCCCCGGGCGCGTCCTACAATGAGCAGTTCTTC
>TRBJ2-1|TRBV14|TRBD2|NA
CASSQDWVLAGGPNYNEQFF
TGTGCCAGCAGCCAAGATTGGGTCCTAGCGGGGGGGCCGAATTACAATGAGCAGTTCTTC
>TRBJ1-2|TRBV7-3|NA|NA
CASSLGIQGSYTF
TGTGCCAGCAGCTTAGGAATCCAGGGATCCTACACCTTC
>TRBJ1-1|TRBV14|TRBD1|NA
CASSRVPGQGMNTEAFF
TGTGCCAGCAGCCGCGTCCCGGGACAGGGAATGAACACTGAAGCTTTCTTT
>TRBJ1-5|TRBV10-3|NA|NA
CAISDGRGSDSNQPQHF
TGTGCCATCAGTGATGGCAGGGGATCGGATAGCAATCAGCCCCAGCATTTT
>TRBJ1-2|TRBV6-5|NA|NA
CASSYSPATTNYGYTF
TGTGCCAGCAGTTACTCTCCAGCGACCACTAACTATGGCTACACCTTC
>TRBJ2-5|TRBV5-1|NA|once
CASSWGTGQETQYF
TGCGCCAGCAGCTGGGGTACGGGACAAGAGACCCAGTACTTC
>TRBJ1-2|TRBV7-8|TRBD1|NA
CASSREDRRADYGYTF
TGTGCCAGCAGCCGTGAGGACAGGCGAGCTGACTATGGCTACACCTTC
>TRBJ1-1|TRBV11-3|NA|NA
CASSPQHMNTEAFF
TGTGCCAGCAGCCCCCAACACATGAACACTGAAGCTTTCTTT